The clone carrying this TCR beta chain has a handful of counts. Its antigen is not identified. This specimen comes from a study of beta chain features in type 1 diabetes. Study-wide points: Shorter TCRB CDR3s, moderately but significantly so, were found in Type 1 diabetes patients in all four CD4+ subsets.

Investigators reverse transcribed all isolated RNA, so they sequenced expressed TCRB transcripts. The repertoire was sequenced with immunoSEQ multiplex PCR; TCRdb's copy has only in-frame clones and lacks some. The sample gives nearly 350,000 clones, over 7% of which show up once; over 0.95% is in the top ten. The receptor comes from a man aged 25-40 years with type 1 diabetes. Sequenced input: central memory CD4+ T cells from blood.

The CDR3 spells CASSLDWGYNEQFF. DNA for the CDR3: TGTGCCAGCAGCTTGGACTGGGGGTACAATGAGCAGTTCTTC. The chain employs TRBV5-6 and TRBJ2-1; either TRBD1 or TRBD2 may fit D (5 bases each). The CDR3 is made up of 14 amino acids. In germline, CDR1 is SGHDT, CDR2 YYEEEE. V was shortened by 0 bases and J by 4 bases, with 8 bases between the two germline ends.